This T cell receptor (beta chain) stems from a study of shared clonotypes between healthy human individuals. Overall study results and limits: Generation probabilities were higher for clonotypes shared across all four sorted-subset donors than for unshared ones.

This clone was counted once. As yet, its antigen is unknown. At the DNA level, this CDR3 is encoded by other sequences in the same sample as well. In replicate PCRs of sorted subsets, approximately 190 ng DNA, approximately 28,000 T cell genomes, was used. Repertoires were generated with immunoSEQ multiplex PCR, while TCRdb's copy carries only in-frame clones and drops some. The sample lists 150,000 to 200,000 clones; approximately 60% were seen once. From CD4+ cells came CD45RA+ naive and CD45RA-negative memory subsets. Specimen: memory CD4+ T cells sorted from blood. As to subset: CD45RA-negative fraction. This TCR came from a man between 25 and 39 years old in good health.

The CDR3 DNA sequence: TGTGCCACCAGCAGAGATTTAGACTACGAGCAGTACTTC. This gives the protein CATSRDLDYEQYF. V is TRBV15 and J is TRBJ2-7; no definite D call. The germline CDR1 and CDR2 sequences are LNHNV and YYDKDF (reference sequence). CDR3 size: 13 residues. The V end lost 0 bases, the J end lost 3 bases, and 6 bases lay between the germline ends. Filled out from reference TRBV15 and TRBJ2-7, the complete variable domain reads DAMVIQNPRYQVTQFGKPVTLSCSQTLNHNVMYWYQQKSSQAPKLLFHYYDKDFNNEADTPDNFQSRRPNTSFCFLDIRSPGLGDTAMYLCATSRDLDYEQYFGPGTRLTVT.